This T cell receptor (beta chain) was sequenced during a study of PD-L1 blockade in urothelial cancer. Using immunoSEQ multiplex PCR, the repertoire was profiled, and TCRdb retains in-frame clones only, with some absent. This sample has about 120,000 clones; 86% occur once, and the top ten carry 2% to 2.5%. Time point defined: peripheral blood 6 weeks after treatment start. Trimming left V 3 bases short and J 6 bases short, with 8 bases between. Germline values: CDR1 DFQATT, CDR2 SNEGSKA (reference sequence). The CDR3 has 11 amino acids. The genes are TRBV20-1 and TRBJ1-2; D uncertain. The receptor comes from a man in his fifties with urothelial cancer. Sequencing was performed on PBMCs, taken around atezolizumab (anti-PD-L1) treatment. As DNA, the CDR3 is TGCAGTGCTAGTAACTCGGATGGCTACACCTTC. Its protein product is CSASNSDGYTF.